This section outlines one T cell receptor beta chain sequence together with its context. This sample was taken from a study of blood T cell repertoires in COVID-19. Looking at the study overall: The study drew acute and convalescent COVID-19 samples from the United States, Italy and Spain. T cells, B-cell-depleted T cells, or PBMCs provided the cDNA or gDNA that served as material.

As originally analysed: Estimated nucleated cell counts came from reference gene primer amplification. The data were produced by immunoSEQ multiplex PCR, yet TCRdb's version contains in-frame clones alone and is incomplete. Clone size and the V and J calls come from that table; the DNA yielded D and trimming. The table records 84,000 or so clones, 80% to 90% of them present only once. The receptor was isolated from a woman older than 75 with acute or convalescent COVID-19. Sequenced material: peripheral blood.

CDR3 DNA: TGCGCCAGCAGCTTGGCCCTAGGTTTCTCTGGAAACACCATATATTTT. Translating gives CASSLALGFSGNTIYF. This sequence joins TRBV5-1 and TRBJ1-3; D is ambiguous. Germline assignment: CDR1 SGHRS and CDR2 YFSETQ. V lost 0 bases and J lost 0, with 10 bases in between. The CDR3 has 16 residues.